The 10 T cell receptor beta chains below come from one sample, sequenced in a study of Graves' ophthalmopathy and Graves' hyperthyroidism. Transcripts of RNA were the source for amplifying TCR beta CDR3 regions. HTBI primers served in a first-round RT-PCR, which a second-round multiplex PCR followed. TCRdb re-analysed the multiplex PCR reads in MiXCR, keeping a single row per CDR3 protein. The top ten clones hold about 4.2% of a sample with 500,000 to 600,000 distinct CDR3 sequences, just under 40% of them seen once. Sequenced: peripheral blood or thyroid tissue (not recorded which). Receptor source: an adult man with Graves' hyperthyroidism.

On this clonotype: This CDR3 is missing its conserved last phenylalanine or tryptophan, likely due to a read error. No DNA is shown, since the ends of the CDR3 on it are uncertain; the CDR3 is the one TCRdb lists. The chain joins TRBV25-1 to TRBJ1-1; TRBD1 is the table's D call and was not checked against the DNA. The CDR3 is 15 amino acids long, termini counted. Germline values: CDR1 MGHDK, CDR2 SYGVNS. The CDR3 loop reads CASSEEGARNTEALL.

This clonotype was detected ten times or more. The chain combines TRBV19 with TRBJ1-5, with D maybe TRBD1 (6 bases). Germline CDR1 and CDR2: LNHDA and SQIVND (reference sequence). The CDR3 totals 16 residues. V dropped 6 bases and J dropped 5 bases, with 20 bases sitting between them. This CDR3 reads CASSPSDRRWDQPQHF. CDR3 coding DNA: TGTGCCAGTAGCCCAAGCGACAGGCGCTGGGATCAGCCCCAGCATTTT.

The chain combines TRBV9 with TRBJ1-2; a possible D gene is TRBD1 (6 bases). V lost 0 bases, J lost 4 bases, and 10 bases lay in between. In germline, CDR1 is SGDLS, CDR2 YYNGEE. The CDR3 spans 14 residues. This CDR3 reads CASSVERGFYGYTF. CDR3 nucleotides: TGTGCCAGCAGCGTAGAGAGGGGGTTCTATGGCTACACCTTC.

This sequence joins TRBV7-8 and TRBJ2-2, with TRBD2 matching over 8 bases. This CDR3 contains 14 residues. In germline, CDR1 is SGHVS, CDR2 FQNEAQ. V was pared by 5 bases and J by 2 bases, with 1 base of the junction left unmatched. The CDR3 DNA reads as TGTGCCAGCAGCCGGGGGGGAAACACCGGGGAGCTGTTTTTT. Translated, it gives CASSRGGNTGELFF.

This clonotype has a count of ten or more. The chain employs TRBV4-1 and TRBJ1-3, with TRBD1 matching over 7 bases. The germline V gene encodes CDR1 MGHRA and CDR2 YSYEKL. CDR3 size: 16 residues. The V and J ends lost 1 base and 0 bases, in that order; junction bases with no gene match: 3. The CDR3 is CASSQATGRSGNTIYF. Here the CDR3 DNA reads TGCGCCAGCAGCCAAGCGACAGGGCGCTCTGGAAACACCATATATTTT.

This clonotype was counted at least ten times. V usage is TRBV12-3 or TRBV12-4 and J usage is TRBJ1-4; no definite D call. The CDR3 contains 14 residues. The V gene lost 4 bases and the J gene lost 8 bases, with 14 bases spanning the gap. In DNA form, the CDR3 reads TGTGCCAGCAGTTCTATAGGAAGGTGGGAAAAACTGTTTTTT. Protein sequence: CASSSIGRWEKLFF.

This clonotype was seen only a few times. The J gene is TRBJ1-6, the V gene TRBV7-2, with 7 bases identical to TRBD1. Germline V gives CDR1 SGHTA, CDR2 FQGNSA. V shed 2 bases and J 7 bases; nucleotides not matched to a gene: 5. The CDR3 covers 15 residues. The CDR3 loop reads CASSLIPGGNSPLHF. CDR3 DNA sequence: TGTGCCAGCAGCTTAATTCCAGGGGGGAATTCACCCCTCCACTTT.

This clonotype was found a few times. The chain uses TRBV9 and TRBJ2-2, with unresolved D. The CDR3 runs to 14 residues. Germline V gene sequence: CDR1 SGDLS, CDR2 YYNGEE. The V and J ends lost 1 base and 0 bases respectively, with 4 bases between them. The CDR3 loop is CASSVFTNTGELFF. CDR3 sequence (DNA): TGTGCCAGCAGCGTATTCACGAACACCGGGGAGCTGTTTTTT.

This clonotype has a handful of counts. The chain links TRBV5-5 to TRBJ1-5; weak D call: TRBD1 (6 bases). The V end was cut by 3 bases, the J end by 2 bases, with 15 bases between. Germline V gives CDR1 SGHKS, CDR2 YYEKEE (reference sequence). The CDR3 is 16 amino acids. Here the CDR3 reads CASSWGAGNRNQPQHF. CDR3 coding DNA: TGTGCCAGCAGCTGGGGGGCAGGGAATCGCAATCAGCCCCAGCATTTT.

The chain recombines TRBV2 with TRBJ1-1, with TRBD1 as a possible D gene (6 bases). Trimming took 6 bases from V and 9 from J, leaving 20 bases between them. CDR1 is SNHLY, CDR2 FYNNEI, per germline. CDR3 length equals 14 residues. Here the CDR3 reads CASRLQGGAAQAFF. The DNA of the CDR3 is TGTGCCAGCAGACTACAGGGAGGTGCAGCTCAAGCTTTCTTT.